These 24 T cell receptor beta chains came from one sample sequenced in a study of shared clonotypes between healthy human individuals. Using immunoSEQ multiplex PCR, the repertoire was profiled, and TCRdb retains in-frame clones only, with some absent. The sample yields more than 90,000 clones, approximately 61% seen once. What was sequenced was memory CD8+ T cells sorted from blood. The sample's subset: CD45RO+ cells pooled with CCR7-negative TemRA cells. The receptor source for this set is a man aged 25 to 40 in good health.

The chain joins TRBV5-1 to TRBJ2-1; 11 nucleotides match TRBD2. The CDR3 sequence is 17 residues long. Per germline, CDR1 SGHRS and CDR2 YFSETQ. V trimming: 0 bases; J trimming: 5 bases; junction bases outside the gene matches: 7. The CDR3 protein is CASSLDFGTSGDNEQFF. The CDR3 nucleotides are TGCGCCAGCAGCTTGGATTTCGGGACTAGCGGAGACAATGAGCAGTTCTTC. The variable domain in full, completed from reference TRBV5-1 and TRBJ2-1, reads KAGVTQTPRYLIKTRGQQVTLSCSPISGHRSVSWYQQTPGQGLQFLFEYFSETQRNKGNFPGRFSGRQFSNSRSEMNVSTLELGDSALYLCASSLDFGTSGDNEQFFGPGTRLTVL.

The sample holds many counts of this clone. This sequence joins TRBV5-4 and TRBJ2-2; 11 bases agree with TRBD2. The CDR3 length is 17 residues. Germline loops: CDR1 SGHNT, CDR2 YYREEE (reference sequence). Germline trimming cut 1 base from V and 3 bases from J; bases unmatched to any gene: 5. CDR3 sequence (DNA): TGTGCCAGCAGCTTGCTTAGCGGGAGGGCCGACACCGGGGAGCTGTTTTTT. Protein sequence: CASSLLSGRADTGELFF. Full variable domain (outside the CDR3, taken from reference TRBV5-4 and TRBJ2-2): ETGVTQSPTHLIKTRGQQVTLRCSSQSGHNTVSWYQQALGQGPQFIFQYYREEENGRGNFPPRFSGLQFPNYSSELNVNALELDDSALYLCASSLLSGRADTGELFFGEGSRLTVL.

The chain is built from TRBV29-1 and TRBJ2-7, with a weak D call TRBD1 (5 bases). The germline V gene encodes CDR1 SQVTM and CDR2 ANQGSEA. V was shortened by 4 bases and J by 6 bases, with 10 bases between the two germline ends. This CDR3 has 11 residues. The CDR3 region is CSVGETAEQYF. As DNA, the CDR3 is TGCAGCGTTGGTGAGACAGCCGAGCAGTACTTC.

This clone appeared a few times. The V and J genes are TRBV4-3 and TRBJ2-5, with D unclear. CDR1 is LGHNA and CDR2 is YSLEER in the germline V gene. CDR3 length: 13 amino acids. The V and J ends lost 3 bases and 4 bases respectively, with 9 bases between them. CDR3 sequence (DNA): TGCGCCAGCAGCCATGGCACGTCAGAGACCCAGTACTTC. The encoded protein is CASSHGTSETQYF.

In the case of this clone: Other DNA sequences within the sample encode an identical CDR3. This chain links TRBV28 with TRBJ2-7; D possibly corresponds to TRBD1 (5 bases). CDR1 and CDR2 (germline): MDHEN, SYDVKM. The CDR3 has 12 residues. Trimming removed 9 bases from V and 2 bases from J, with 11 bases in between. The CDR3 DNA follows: TGTGCCAGTAGGGGCCGGGCCTACGAGCAGTACTTC. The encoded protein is CASRGRAYEQYF.

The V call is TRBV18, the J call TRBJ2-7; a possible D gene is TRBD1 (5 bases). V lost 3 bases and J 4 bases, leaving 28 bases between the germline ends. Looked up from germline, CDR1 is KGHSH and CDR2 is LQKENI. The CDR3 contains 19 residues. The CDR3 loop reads CASSPKLTVSTSSMYEQYF. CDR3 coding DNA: TGTGCCAGCTCACCCAAATTGACAGTTTCAACCTCTTCAATGTACGAGCAGTACTTC.

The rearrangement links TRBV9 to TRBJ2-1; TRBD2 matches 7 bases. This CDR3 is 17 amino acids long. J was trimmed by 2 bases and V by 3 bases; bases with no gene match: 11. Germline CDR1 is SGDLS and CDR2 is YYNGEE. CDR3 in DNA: TGTGCCAGCAGCGCTGAGGTAGGGAGGGCCGCCTACAATGAGCAGTTCTTC. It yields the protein CASSAEVGRAAYNEQFF.

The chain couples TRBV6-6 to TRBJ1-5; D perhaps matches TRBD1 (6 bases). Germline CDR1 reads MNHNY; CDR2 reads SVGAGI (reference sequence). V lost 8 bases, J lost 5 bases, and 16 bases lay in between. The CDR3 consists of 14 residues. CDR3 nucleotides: TGTGCCAGCGGAACGACAGGTTTGGATCAGCCCCAGCATTTT. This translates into CASGTTGLDQPQHF.

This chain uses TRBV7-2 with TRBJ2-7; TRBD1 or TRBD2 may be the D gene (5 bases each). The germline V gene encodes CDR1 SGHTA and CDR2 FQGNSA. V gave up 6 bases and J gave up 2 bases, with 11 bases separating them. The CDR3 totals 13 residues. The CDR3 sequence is CASSPGRTYEQYF. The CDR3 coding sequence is TGTGCCAGCAGTCCGGGACGGACCTACGAGCAGTACTTC.

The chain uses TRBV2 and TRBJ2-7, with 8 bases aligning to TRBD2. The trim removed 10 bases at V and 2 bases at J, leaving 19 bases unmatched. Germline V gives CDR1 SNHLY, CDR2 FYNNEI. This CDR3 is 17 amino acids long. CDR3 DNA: TGTGCCACCGACTCCTTTCTCGGGGGGGACTCAACCTACGAGCAGTACTTC. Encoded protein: CATDSFLGGDSTYEQYF.

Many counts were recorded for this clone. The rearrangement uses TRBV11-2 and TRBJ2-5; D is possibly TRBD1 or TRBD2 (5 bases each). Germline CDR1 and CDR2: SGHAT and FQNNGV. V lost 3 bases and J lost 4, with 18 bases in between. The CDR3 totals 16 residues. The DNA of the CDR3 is TGTGCCAGCAGCTTGCCCGGGACGCCGGGGTTAGAGACCCAGTACTTC. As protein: CASSLPGTPGLETQYF.

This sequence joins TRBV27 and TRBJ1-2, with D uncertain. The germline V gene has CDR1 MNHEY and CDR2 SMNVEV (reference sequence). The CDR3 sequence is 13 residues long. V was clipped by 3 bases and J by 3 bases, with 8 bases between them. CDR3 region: CASSLGRDYGYTF. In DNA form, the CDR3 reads TGTGCCAGCAGTTTGGGCAGAGACTATGGCTACACCTTC.

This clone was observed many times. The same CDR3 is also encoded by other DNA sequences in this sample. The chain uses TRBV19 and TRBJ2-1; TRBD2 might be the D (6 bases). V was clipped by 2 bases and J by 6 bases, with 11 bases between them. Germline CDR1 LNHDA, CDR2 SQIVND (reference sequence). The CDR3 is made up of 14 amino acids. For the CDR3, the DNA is TGTGCCAGTAGTATATTGGAGGGGCTCAATGAGCAGTTCTTC. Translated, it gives CASSILEGLNEQFF.

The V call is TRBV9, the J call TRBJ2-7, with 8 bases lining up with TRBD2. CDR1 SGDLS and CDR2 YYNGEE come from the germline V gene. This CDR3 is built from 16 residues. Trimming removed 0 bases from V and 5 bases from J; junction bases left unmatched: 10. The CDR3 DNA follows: TGTGCCAGCAGCGTAGAAGGGAGCGGGAGCCGAAACGAGCAGTACTTC. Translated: CASSVEGSGSRNEQYF.

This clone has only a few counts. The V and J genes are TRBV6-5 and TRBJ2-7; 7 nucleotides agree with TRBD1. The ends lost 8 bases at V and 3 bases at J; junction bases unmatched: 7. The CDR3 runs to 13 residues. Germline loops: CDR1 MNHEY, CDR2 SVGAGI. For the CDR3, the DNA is TGTGCCAGCGGGTGGACAGGAAGCTACGAGCAGTACTTC. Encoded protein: CASGWTGSYEQYF.

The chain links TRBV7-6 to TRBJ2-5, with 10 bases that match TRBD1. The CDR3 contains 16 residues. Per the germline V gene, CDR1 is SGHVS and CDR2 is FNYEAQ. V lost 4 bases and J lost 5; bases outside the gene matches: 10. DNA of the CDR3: TGTGCCAGCAGCTCACCCGACAGGGGGCTAGGGGAGACCCAGTACTTC. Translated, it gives CASSSPDRGLGETQYF.

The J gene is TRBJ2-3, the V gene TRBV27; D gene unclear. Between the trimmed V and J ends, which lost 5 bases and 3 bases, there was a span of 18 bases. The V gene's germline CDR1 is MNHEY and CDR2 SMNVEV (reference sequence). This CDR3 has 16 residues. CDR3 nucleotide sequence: TGTGCCAGCAGTCCCCTCCGAGAGACACAGACAGATACGCAGTATTTT. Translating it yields CASSPLRETQTDTQYF.

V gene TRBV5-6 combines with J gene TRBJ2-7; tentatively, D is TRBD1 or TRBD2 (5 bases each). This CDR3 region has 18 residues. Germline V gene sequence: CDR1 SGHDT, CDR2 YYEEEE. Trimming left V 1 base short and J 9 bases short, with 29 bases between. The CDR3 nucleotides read TGTGCCAGCAGCTTGTCGAGGGGAGCTGTCACCGCCCTAGGGGTGCAGTACTTC. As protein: CASSLSRGAVTALGVQYF.

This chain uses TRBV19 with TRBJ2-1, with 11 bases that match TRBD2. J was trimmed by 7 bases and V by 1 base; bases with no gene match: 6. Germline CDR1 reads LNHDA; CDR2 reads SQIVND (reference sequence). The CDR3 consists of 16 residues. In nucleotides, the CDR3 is TGTGCCAGTAGTATAGTCTCGGGACTAGCGGAGAATGAGCAGTTCTTC. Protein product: CASSIVSGLAENEQFF. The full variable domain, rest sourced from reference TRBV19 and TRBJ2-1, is DGGITQSPKYLFRKEGQNVTLSCEQNLNHDAMYWYRQDPGQGLRLIYYSQIVNDFQKGDIAEGYSVSREKKESFPLTVTSAQKNPTAFYLCASSIVSGLAENEQFFGPGTRLTVL.

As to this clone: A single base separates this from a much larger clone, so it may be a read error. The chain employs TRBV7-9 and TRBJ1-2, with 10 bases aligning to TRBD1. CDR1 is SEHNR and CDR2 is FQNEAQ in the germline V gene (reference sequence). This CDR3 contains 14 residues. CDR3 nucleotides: TGTGCCAGCAGCCTACGACAGGGGGCAGATGGCCACACCTTC. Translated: CASSLRQGADGHTF.

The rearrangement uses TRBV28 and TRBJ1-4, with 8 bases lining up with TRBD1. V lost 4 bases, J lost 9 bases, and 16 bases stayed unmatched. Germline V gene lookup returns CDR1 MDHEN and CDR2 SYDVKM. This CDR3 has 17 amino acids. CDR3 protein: CASSSPGDRGGRKKLFF. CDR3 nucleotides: TGTGCCAGCAGTTCCCCTGGTGACAGGGGCGGCAGGAAAAAACTGTTTTTT.

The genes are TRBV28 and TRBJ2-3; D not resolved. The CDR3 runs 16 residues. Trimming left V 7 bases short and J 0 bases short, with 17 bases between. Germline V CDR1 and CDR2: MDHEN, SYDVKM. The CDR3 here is CASIDTQLASTDTQYF. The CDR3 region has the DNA TGTGCCAGCATTGACACTCAGTTGGCTAGCACAGATACGCAGTATTTT.

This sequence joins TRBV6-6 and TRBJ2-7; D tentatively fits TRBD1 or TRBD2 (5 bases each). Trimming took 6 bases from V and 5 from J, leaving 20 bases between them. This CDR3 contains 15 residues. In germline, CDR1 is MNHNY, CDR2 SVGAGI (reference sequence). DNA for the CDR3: TGTGCCAGCAGCGACCCGGGCAGGGTCGGGAACGAGCAGTACTTC. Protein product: CASSDPGRVGNEQYF.

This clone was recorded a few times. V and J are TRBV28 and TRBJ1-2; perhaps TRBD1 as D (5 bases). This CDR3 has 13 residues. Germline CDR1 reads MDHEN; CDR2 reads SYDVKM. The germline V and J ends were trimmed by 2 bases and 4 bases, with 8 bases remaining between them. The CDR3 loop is CASSLMGGYGYTF. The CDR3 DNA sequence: TGTGCCAGCAGTTTAATGGGGGGCTATGGCTACACCTTC.